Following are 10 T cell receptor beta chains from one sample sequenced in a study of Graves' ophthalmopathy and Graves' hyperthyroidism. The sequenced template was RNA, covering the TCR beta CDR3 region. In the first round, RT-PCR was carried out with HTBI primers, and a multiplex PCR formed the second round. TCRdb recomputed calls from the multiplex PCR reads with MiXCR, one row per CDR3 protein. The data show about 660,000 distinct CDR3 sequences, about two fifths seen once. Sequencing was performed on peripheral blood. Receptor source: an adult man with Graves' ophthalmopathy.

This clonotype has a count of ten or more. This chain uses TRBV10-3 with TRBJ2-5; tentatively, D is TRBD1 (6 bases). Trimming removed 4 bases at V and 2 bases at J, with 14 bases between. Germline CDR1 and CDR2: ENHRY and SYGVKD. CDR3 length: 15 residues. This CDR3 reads CAISAGRGPQETQYF. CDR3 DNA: TGTGCCATCAGTGCAGGCAGGGGCCCACAAGAGACCCAGTACTTC.

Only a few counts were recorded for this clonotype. CDR3 nucleotide sequence: TGTGCCAGCAGTCGACAGGGAGGGAGCTCCTATAATTCACCCCTCCACTTT. As protein: CASSRQGGSSYNSPLHF. The rearrangement uses TRBV6-5 and TRBJ1-6; TRBD1 aligns across 7 bases. Unmatched junction bases numbered 7, after V lost 5 bases and J lost 0 bases. CDR1 is MNHEY and CDR2 is SVGAGI in the germline V gene. This CDR3 is built from 17 residues.

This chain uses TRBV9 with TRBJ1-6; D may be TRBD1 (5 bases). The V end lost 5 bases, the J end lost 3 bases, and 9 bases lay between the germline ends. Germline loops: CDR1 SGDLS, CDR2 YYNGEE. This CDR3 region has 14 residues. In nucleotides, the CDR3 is TGTGCCAGCAGAGGGGCACTCTATAATTCACCCCTCCACTTT. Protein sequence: CASRGALYNSPLHF.

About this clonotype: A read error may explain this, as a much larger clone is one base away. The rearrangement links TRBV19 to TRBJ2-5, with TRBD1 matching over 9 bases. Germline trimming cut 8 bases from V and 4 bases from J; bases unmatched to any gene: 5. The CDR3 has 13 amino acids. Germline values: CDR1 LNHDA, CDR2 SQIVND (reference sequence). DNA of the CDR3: TGTGCCAGTGGGACAGGGTGTGGAGAGACCCAGTACTTC. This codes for CASGTGCGETQYF.

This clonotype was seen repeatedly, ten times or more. The CDR3 DNA reads as TGTGCCAGTAGTATGGCCCTACACCTGAACACTGAAGCTTTCTTT. Its protein is CASSMALHLNTEAFF. The gene calls are TRBV19 and TRBJ1-1; D not resolved. Germline V gene sequence: CDR1 LNHDA, CDR2 SQIVND (reference sequence). Trimming left V 3 bases short and J 0 bases short, with 11 bases between. This CDR3 is built from 15 residues. The full variable domain, its missing parts supplied by reference TRBV19 and TRBJ1-1, is DGGITQSPKYLFRKEGQNVTLSCEQNLNHDAMYWYRQDPGQGLRLIYYSQIVNDFQKGDIAEGYSVSREKKESFPLTVTSAQKNPTAFYLCASSMALHLNTEAFFGQGTRLTVV.

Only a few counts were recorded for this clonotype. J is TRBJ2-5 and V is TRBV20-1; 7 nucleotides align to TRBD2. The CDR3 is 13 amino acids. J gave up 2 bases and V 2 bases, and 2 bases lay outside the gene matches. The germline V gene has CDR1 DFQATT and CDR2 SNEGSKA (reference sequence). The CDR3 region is CSARLADQETQYF. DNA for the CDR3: TGCAGTGCTAGACTAGCGGATCAAGAGACCCAGTACTTC.

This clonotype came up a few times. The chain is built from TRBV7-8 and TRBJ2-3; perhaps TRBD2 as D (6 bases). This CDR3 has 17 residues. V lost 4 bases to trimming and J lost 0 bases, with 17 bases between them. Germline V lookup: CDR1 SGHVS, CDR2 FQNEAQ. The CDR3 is CASSSNVAAESTDTQYF. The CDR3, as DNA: TGTGCCAGCAGCTCCAACGTAGCGGCTGAAAGCACAGATACGCAGTATTTT.

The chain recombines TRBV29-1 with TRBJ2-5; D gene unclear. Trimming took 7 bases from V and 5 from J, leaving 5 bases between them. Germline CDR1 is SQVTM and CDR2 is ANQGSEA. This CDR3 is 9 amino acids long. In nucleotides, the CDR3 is TGCAGCGGGAAGGAGACCCAGTACTTC. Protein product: CSGKETQYF. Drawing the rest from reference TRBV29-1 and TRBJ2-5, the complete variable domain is SAVISQKPSRDICQRGTSLTIQCQVDSQVTMMFWYRQQPGQSLTLIATANQGSEATYESGFVIDKFPISRPNLTFSTLTVSNMSPEDSSIYLCSGKETQYFGPGTRLLVL.

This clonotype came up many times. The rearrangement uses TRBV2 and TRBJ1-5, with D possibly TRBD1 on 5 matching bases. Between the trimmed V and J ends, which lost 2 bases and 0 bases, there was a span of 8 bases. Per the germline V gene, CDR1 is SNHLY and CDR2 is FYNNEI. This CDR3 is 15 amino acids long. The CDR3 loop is CASSEWGYSNQPQHF. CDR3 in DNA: TGTGCCAGCAGTGAATGGGGGTATAGCAATCAGCCCCAGCATTTT.

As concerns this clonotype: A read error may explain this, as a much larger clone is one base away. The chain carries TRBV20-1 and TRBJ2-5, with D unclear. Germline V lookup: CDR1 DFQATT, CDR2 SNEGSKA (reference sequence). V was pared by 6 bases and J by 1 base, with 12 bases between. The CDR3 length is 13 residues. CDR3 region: CSAGRLIQETQYF. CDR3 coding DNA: TGCAGTGCCGGACGGCTCATCCAAGAGACCCAGTACTTC.